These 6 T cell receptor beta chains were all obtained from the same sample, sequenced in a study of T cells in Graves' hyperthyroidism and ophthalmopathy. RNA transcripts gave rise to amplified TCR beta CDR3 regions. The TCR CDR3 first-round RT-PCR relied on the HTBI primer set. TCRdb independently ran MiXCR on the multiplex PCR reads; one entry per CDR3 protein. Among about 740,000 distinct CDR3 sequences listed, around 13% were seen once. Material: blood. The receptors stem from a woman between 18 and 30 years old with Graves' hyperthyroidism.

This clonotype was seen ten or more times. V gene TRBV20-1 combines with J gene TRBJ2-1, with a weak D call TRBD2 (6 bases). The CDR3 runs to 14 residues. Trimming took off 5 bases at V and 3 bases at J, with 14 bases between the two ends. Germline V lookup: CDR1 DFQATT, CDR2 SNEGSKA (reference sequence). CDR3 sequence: CSALLREYYNEQFF. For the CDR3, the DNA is TGCAGTGCTCTACTTCGGGAGTACTACAATGAGCAGTTCTTC.

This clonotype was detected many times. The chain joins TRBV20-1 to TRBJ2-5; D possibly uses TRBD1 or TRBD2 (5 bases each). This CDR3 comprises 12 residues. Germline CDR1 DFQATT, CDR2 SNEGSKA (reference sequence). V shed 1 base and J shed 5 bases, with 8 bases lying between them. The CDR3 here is CSARGGFETQYF. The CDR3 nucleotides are TGCAGTGCTAGAGGGGGGTTTGAGACCCAGTACTTC.

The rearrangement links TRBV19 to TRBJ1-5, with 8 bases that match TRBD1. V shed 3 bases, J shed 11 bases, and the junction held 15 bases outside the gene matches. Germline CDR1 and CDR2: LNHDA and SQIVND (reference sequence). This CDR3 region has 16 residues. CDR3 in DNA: TGTGCCAGTAGTATCGAGGACAGGGTGCCCCTCAAGGCCCAGCATTTT. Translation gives CASSIEDRVPLKAQHF.

The CDR3 protein is CASQKEVPGMRTEAFF. CDR3 DNA sequence: TGTGCCAGCCAAAAGGAGGTACCCGGGATGAGGACTGAAGCTTTCTTT. The chain is built from TRBV5-4 and TRBJ1-1; D is uncertain. CDR1 is SGHNT and CDR2 is YYREEE in the germline V gene (reference sequence). This CDR3 is built from 16 residues. V was clipped by 7 bases and J by 5 bases, with 24 bases between them.

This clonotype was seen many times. The CDR3 sequence: CASSPREGGRNTQYF. In DNA, the CDR3 is TGTGCCAGCAGTCCCCGGGAGGGAGGGAGGAATACGCAGTATTTT. V gene TRBV12-3 or TRBV12-4 combines with J gene TRBJ2-3; 8 nucleotides align to TRBD2. V gave up 5 bases and J gave up 7 bases; unmatched junction bases: 11. This CDR3 has 15 amino acids.

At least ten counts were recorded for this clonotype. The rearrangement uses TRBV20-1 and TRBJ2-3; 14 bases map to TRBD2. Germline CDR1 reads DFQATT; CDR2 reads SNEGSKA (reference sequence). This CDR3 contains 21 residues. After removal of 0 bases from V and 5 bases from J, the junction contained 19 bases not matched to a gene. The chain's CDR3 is CSARDIFTTSGRARSRDTQYF. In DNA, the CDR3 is TGCAGTGCTAGAGATATTTTTACGACTAGCGGGAGGGCCCGGTCGAGAGATACGCAGTATTTT.